These 27 T cell receptor beta chains originate from one sample sequenced in a study of T cell responses to AZD1222 COVID-19 vaccine. Generated by immunoSEQ multiplex PCR, the TCRdb table keeps only in-frame clones and is missing some. The sample consists of around 140,000 clones, roughly 90% of them appearing once. The sequencing here drew on peripheral blood, taken on day 0 of AZD1222 vaccination. Receptors originate from an adult in good health.

The chain is built from TRBV6-5 and TRBJ1-6; 8 nucleotides agree with TRBD1. The V gene end was trimmed by 6 bases and the J gene end by 6 bases; junction bases not matched to a gene: 4. CDR1 and CDR2 (germline): MNHEY, SVGAGI. This CDR3 has 14 amino acids. Here the CDR3 reads CASRMTGANSPLHF. The CDR3, as DNA: TGTGCCAGCAGAATGACAGGGGCTAATTCACCCCTCCACTTT.

The chain is built from TRBV9 and TRBJ2-3; 9 nucleotides match TRBD2. CDR1 is SGDLS and CDR2 is YYNGEE in the germline V gene. The length of the CDR3 is 15 residues. J lost 2 bases, V lost 3 bases, and 4 bases had no gene match. CDR3 coding DNA: TGTGCCAGCAGCGCGACTAGCGGATACACAGATACGCAGTATTTT. Its translation is CASSATSGYTDTQYF.

The chain joins TRBV7-2 to TRBJ1-1, with 7 bases aligning to TRBD1. Germline V CDR1 and CDR2: SGHTA, FQGNSA. J lost 2 bases, V lost 5 bases, and 17 bases had no gene match. CDR3 length: 18 amino acids. This chain's CDR3 is CASSKGAGGGFINTEAFF. CDR3 nucleotides: TGTGCCAGCAGCAAGGGGGCAGGCGGAGGATTTATAAACACTGAAGCTTTCTTT.

This clone was seen more than once but under ten times. The DNA for the CDR3 is TGTGCCAGCAGTGAAGCGCTTCTCCCACAGCTTAATCAGCCCCAGCATTTT. Its translation: CASSEALLPQLNQPQHF. The V and J genes are TRBV6-1 and TRBJ1-5; D gene unclear. The germline V gene encodes CDR1 MNHNS and CDR2 SASEGT. V was trimmed by 0 bases and J by 4 bases, leaving 16 bases between them. The CDR3 loop spans 17 amino acids.

This chain connects TRBV7-9 to TRBJ1-4; D is undetermined. Between the trimmed V and J ends, which lost 5 bases and 7 bases, there was a span of 11 bases. CDR3 length: 13 amino acids. CDR1 is SEHNR, CDR2 FQNEAQ, per germline (reference sequence). The CDR3 DNA is TGTGCCAGCAGCCCCTTTGGACCTGAAAAACTGTTTTTT. Protein product: CASSPFGPEKLFF.

The chain has TRBV27 and TRBJ2-3; D gene uncertain. With 3 bases removed from V and 0 bases from J, the gap between germline ends came to 10 bases. Germline V gene sequence: CDR1 MNHEY, CDR2 SMNVEV (reference sequence). The CDR3 totals 15 residues. CDR3 sequence: CASSLRLPSTDTQYF. In DNA, the CDR3 is TGTGCCAGCAGTTTGAGGCTACCTAGCACAGATACGCAGTATTTT.

The V and J genes are TRBV4-1 and TRBJ2-3; D could derive from TRBD1 or TRBD2 (5 bases each). Germline-derived CDR1 and CDR2 are MGHRA and YSYEKL. The CDR3 has 16 residues. V lost 1 base and J lost 2, with 13 bases in between. The CDR3 sequence is CASSQVGTSNTDTQYF. The CDR3 DNA sequence: TGCGCCAGCAGCCAAGTGGGGACCTCTAACACAGATACGCAGTATTTT.

The chain has TRBV3-1 (or the pseudogene TRBV3-2) and TRBJ2-7, with no clear D. The CDR3 runs 15 residues. Germline CDR1 is LGHDT and CDR2 is YNNKEL (reference sequence). Trimming pared 3 bases from V and 6 bases from J, leaving 18 bases between. CDR3 protein: CASSHTGNYISEQYF. The CDR3 region has the DNA TGTGCCAGCAGCCATACTGGGAATTATATCAGCGAGCAGTACTTC.

The rearrangement uses TRBV28 and TRBJ2-1; TRBD1 matches at 7 bases. Germline V lookup: CDR1 MDHEN, CDR2 SYDVKM. There are 14 residues in the CDR3. V was clipped by 6 bases and J by 7 bases; unmatched bases: 9. The CDR3 DNA reads as TGTGCCAGCAGAAACAGGGGAATCAGGAATGAGCAGTTCTTC. It encodes CASRNRGIRNEQFF.

The chain recombines TRBV25-1 with TRBJ2-1, with TRBD2 as a possible D gene (5 bases). The germline V gene has CDR1 MGHDK and CDR2 SYGVNS. CDR3 length: 18 amino acids. V dropped 3 bases and J dropped 0 bases, with 18 bases sitting between them. The CDR3 DNA is TGTGCCAGCAGTGATCCCCGATCGAGGGCGAGCTCCTACAATGAGCAGTTCTTC. It specifies CASSDPRSRASSYNEQFF.

The chain is built from TRBV7-6 and TRBJ1-2; tentative D call: TRBD1 (5 bases). From germline, CDR1 is SGHVS and CDR2 FNYEAQ. Trimming shortened V by 5 bases and J by 10 bases, and 17 bases separated the two germline ends. This CDR3 comprises 13 residues. The DNA for the CDR3 is TGTGCCAGCAGCCTCGGGACTCCGAGCGACTACACCTTC. Translated: CASSLGTPSDYTF. Variable domain in full (rest from reference TRBV7-6 and TRBJ1-2): GAGVSQSPRYKVTKRGQDVALRCDPISGHVSLYWYRQALGQGPEFLTYFNYEAQQDKSGLPNDRFSAERPEGSISTLTIQRTEQRDSAMYRCASSLGTPSDYTFGSGTRLTVV.

The chain has TRBV28 and TRBJ2-5; D may be TRBD2 (6 bases). The CDR3 length is 14 residues. The germline V and J ends were trimmed by 2 bases and 1 base, with 8 bases remaining between them. Germline-derived CDR1 and CDR2 are MDHEN and SYDVKM. CDR3 amino acids: CASSLGGSQETQYF. The CDR3 DNA sequence: TGTGCCAGCAGTTTAGGAGGGTCCCAAGAGACCCAGTACTTC.

This clone was recorded only once. The gene calls are TRBV27 and TRBJ2-5, with unresolved D. This CDR3 is built from 14 residues. Germline CDR1 reads MNHEY; CDR2 reads SMNVEV (reference sequence). The ends were cut back, 0 bases at V and 4 bases at J, with 9 bases in the middle. This CDR3 reads CASSLSTAGETQYF. CDR3 in DNA: TGTGCCAGCAGTTTATCGACGGCAGGAGAGACCCAGTACTTC.

The genes are TRBV6-4 and TRBJ2-7, with 8 bases aligning to TRBD1. V shed 3 bases and J 4 bases; nucleotides not matched to a gene: 11. CDR1 is MRHNA and CDR2 is SNTAGT in the germline V gene. CDR3 length equals 16 residues. The CDR3, as DNA: TGTGCCAGCAGTGAGTGGACAGGGAGGAACTTGTACGAGCAGTACTTC. This sequence encodes CASSEWTGRNLYEQYF.

The rearrangement joins TRBV7-2 to TRBJ1-5; D unresolved. Germline V gives CDR1 SGHTA, CDR2 FQGNSA. This CDR3 contains 13 residues. V lost 3 bases to trimming and J lost 4 bases, with 7 bases between them. The CDR3 DNA reads TGTGCCAGCAGCTTCTGGGAGAATCAGCCCCAGCATTTT. Its protein is CASSFWENQPQHF.

The V and J genes are TRBV2 and TRBJ2-7; tentatively, D is TRBD2 (5 bases). The CDR3 has 15 residues. The V gene's germline CDR1 is SNHLY and CDR2 FYNNEI. Trimming stripped 2 bases from V and 1 base from J, with 12 bases between. CDR3 region: CASSEKASLSYEQYF. As DNA, the CDR3 is TGTGCCAGCAGTGAAAAGGCTAGCCTATCCTACGAGCAGTACTTC.

This clone has only one observation. V gene TRBV7-9 combines with J gene TRBJ1-5; the D is unclear. The CDR3 contains 14 residues. V was cut by 1 base and J by 0 bases, with 4 bases left in between. Germline V gene sequence: CDR1 SEHNR, CDR2 FQNEAQ (reference sequence). The CDR3 DNA is TGTGCCAGCAGCTTAGACAGTAGCAATCAGCCCCAGCATTTT. The encoded protein is CASSLDSSNQPQHF.

The V and J genes are TRBV25-1 and TRBJ2-5; D is possibly TRBD2 (6 bases). Trimming pared 4 bases from V and 4 bases from J, leaving 10 bases between. This CDR3 comprises 13 residues. The germline gives CDR1 MGHDK, CDR2 SYGVNS. CDR3 amino acids: CASSAGTLETQYF. DNA of the CDR3: TGTGCCAGCAGTGCCGGGACTCTAGAGACCCAGTACTTC.

The chain employs TRBV7-9 and TRBJ2-1; D is undetermined. Germline V gene data show CDR1 as SEHNR and CDR2 as FQNEAQ (reference sequence). Trimming removed 3 bases from V and 0 bases from J, with 15 bases in between. This CDR3 is 17 amino acids long. The CDR3 nucleotides are TGTGCCAGCAGCTTCCCTCAGCGACCGGACTCCTACAATGAGCAGTTCTTC. It encodes CASSFPQRPDSYNEQFF.

The genes are TRBV6-5 and TRBJ2-3, with 13 nucleotides matching TRBD2. J gave up 1 base and V 4 bases, and 2 bases lay outside the gene matches. The germline V gene has CDR1 MNHEY and CDR2 SVGAGI. This CDR3 region has 16 residues. CDR3: CASSSGLAGRTDTQYF. The DNA of the CDR3 is TGTGCCAGCAGTTCGGGACTAGCGGGACGCACAGATACGCAGTATTTT.

This sequence joins TRBV7-9 and TRBJ2-7; 7 positions match TRBD2. Looked up from germline, CDR1 is SEHNR and CDR2 is FQNEAQ (reference sequence). The J segment lost 6 bases and the V segment lost 2 bases, leaving 10 bases of the junction unmatched. The CDR3 consists of 15 residues. The CDR3 reads CASSLHWEGAGEQYF. The CDR3 nucleotides are TGTGCCAGCAGCTTACACTGGGAGGGAGCCGGCGAGCAGTACTTC.

V gene TRBV24-1 combines with J gene TRBJ2-2; TRBD2 agrees at 8 bases. CDR3 length equals 17 residues. V shed 3 bases and J 0 bases; nucleotides not matched to a gene: 5. Germline CDR1 reads KGHDR; CDR2 reads SFDVKD. CDR3 DNA: TGTGCCACCAGTGATGGGGTAGCGGGATCGAACACCGGGGAGCTGTTTTTT. Its protein product is CATSDGVAGSNTGELFF.

This rearrangement joins TRBV5-1 to TRBJ1-1; D gene unclear. From germline, CDR1 is SGHRS and CDR2 YFSETQ. The CDR3 is made up of 15 amino acids. The ends were cut back, 5 bases at V and 8 bases at J, with 22 bases in the middle. The CDR3 DNA is TGCGCCAGCAGAAACAAAGGACGCGAATGGGCCGAAGCTTTCTTT. Protein product: CASRNKGREWAEAFF.

V gene TRBV27 combines with J gene TRBJ2-7; 7 positions match TRBD1. Germline CDR1 and CDR2: MNHEY and SMNVEV (reference sequence). This CDR3 is 15 amino acids long. V lost 5 bases, J lost 5 bases, and 12 bases stayed unmatched. CDR3 loop: CASSPLGGANNEQYF. The CDR3 nucleotides read TGTGCCAGCAGTCCCCTAGGGGGCGCAAACAACGAGCAGTACTTC.

There are a few counts of this clone. The chain carries TRBV12-3 or TRBV12-4 and TRBJ2-7, with D hard to call. Trimming cost V 4 bases and J 10 bases, with 11 bases left between them. The CDR3 contains 11 residues. The CDR3 here is CASSSSSVQYF. The DNA for the CDR3 is TGTGCCAGCAGTTCCTCGTCCGTCCAGTACTTC.

V and J are TRBV19 and TRBJ1-3, with a possible D match to TRBD1 (5 bases). V was shortened by 5 bases and J by 0 bases, with 17 bases between the two germline ends. Germline assignment: CDR1 LNHDA and CDR2 SQIVND (reference sequence). This CDR3 region has 17 residues. The CDR3 bases are TGTGCCAGTAGTGACGGAGTGGGACCGAGCTCTGGAAACACCATATATTTT. The encoded protein is CASSDGVGPSSGNTIYF.

The chain carries TRBV4-3 and TRBJ1-5; D not resolved. The CDR3 runs to 16 residues. From germline, CDR1 is LGHNA and CDR2 YSLEER. The ends were cut back, 0 bases at V and 9 bases at J, with 18 bases in the middle. The CDR3 bases are TGCGCCAGCAGCCAAGAACATTCCGGCACTTTGGGGCCCCAGCATTTT. Encoded protein: CASSQEHSGTLGPQHF.